These 23 T cell receptor beta chains came from one sample sequenced in a study of cytomegalovirus exposure and HLA in healthy donors. The repertoire was sequenced with immunoSEQ multiplex PCR; TCRdb's copy has only in-frame clones and lacks some. The data show more than 50,000 clones, with roughly 94% seen just once and under 2.5% held by the top ten. The specimen sequenced was PBMCs. The receptor source for this set is a man aged 18-30 years in good health and CMV-seronegative.

This clone occurred once. J is TRBJ2-7 and V is TRBV5-4, with 7 nucleotides matching TRBD1. The CDR3 runs 16 residues. The germline V gene encodes CDR1 SGHNT and CDR2 YYREEE (reference sequence). V shed 0 bases and J 0 bases; nucleotides not matched to a gene: 6. CDR3 in DNA: TGTGCCAGCAGCTTGGACCAGGGGGTGAGCTCCTACGAGCAGTACTTC. Protein sequence: CASSLDQGVSSYEQYF.

The gene calls are TRBV19 and TRBJ1-5, with TRBD1 matching over 7 bases. The CDR3 has 13 residues. Germline lookup yields CDR1 LNHDA and CDR2 SQIVND (reference sequence). V dropped 6 bases and J dropped 6; count of bases not matched to a gene: 5. In DNA form, the CDR3 reads TGTGCCAGTAGGAACTCAGGGGGTCAGCCCCAGCATTTT. Its protein is CASRNSGGQPQHF.

This chain links TRBV19 with TRBJ1-5; TRBD1 matches at 11 bases. CDR3 length: 15 residues. CDR1 and CDR2 from the germline V gene are LNHDA and SQIVND (reference sequence). The V gene end was trimmed by 8 bases and the J gene end by 1 base; junction bases not matched to a gene: 4. CDR3 residues: CASGTGGVSNQPQHF. The DNA of the CDR3 is TGTGCCAGTGGGACAGGGGGAGTAAGCAATCAGCCCCAGCATTTT.

The chain is built from TRBV7-9 and TRBJ2-4; 7 bases map to TRBD1. The length of the CDR3 is 14 residues. Germline V gives CDR1 SEHNR, CDR2 FQNEAQ (reference sequence). J gave up 7 bases and V 2 bases, and 5 bases lay outside the gene matches. CDR3 sequence (DNA): TGTGCCAGCAGCTTATGGCAGGGGGAGAACATTCAGTACTTC. It is translated as CASSLWQGENIQYF.

The V and J genes are TRBV29-1 and TRBJ1-1; D ambiguous. CDR1 is SQVTM, CDR2 ANQGSEA, per germline. The V end lost 7 bases, the J end lost 8 bases, and 20 bases lay between the germline ends. This CDR3 spans 13 amino acids. CDR3 protein: CSALGEAVREAFF. DNA for the CDR3: TGCAGCGCCCTTGGGGAGGCGGTCCGGGAAGCTTTCTTT.

The gene calls are TRBV6-5 and TRBJ1-2; TRBD1 aligns across 7 bases. Germline V lookup: CDR1 MNHEY, CDR2 SVGAGI. The CDR3 spans 15 residues. J was trimmed by 6 bases and V by 3 bases; bases with no gene match: 10. The CDR3 DNA reads TGTGCCAGCAGTTATGGACAGGAGCTTGGGAATGGCTACACCTTC. Residues: CASSYGQELGNGYTF.

The chain recombines TRBV11-2 with TRBJ2-7; the D gene is possibly TRBD1 (6 bases). Trimming removed 2 bases at V and 9 bases at J, with 17 bases between. The CDR3 contains 14 residues. Per germline, CDR1 SGHAT and CDR2 FQNNGV. For the CDR3, the DNA is TGTGCCAGCAGCTTACCAGGGGCAGGAGGAAGGCAGTACTTC. Translated, it gives CASSLPGAGGRQYF.

This clone was seen only once. J is TRBJ2-1 and V is TRBV30, with 8 bases that match TRBD2. CDR3 size: 15 residues. Germline values: CDR1 GTSNPN, CDR2 SVGIG (reference sequence). Trimming cost V 4 bases and J 7 bases; bases outside gene matches: 12. The CDR3 bases are TGTGCCTGGACATCTAGCGGGTCGGGATGGAATGAGCAGTTCTTC. It codes for CAWTSSGSGWNEQFF.

The rearrangement uses TRBV13 and TRBJ1-1; D ambiguous. Trimming left V 0 bases short and J 0 bases short, with 5 bases between. The CDR3 totals 14 residues. Per germline, CDR1 PRHDT and CDR2 FYEKMQ (reference sequence). This CDR3 is CASSLGSLNTEAFF. CDR3 bases: TGTGCCAGCAGCTTAGGCTCCTTGAACACTGAAGCTTTCTTT.

This chain uses TRBV28 with TRBJ2-6, with D unclear. Germline assignment: CDR1 MDHEN and CDR2 SYDVKM. Trimming left V 4 bases short and J 4 bases short, with 8 bases between. The CDR3 contains 14 residues. CDR3 amino acids: CASSYSSGANVLTF. CDR3 DNA: TGTGCCAGCAGTTATTCATCCGGGGCCAACGTCCTGACTTTC.

V is TRBV7-6 and J is TRBJ1-1; the match to TRBD1 covers 10 bases. Trimming cost V 4 bases and J 3 bases; bases outside gene matches: 2. The CDR3 spans 14 residues. CDR1 is SGHVS, CDR2 FNYEAQ, per germline. CDR3 in amino acids: CASSSGQGYTEAFF. The CDR3 DNA reads TGTGCCAGCAGCTCGGGACAGGGGTACACTGAAGCTTTCTTT.

This sequence joins TRBV19 and TRBJ2-1, with D maybe TRBD2 (6 bases). Looked up from germline, CDR1 is LNHDA and CDR2 is SQIVND (reference sequence). The ends were cut back, 1 base at V and 12 bases at J, with 10 bases in the middle. The CDR3 covers 12 residues. In DNA form, the CDR3 reads TGTGCCAGTAGTATAGCTCCTAGCGTGCAGTTCTTC. Residues: CASSIAPSVQFF.

This clone has just one count. The V gene is TRBV6-5, the J gene TRBJ2-1; 9 bases align to TRBD2. This CDR3 is 15 amino acids long. Germline V gene lookup returns CDR1 MNHEY and CDR2 SVGAGI. With V trimmed by 11 bases and J by 1 base, 9 bases remained unmatched. DNA of the CDR3: TGTGCCGCACGGAGTAGCGGGAGTTCCTACAATGAGCAGTTCTTC. Protein sequence: CAARSSGSSYNEQFF.

This clone appeared a single time. The genes are TRBV28 and TRBJ1-1, with D possibly matching TRBD1 (6 bases). In germline, CDR1 is MDHEN, CDR2 SYDVKM. The V and J ends lost 11 bases and 4 bases respectively, with 17 bases between them. The CDR3 sequence is 13 residues long. CDR3 sequence (DNA): TGTGCCGGCCAGACAGGTGGGGCCACTGAAGCTTTCTTT. Translated, it gives CAGQTGGATEAFF.

This rearrangement joins TRBV5-6 to TRBJ1-3; D not resolved. Trimming took 3 bases from V and 12 from J, leaving 10 bases between them. The CDR3 contains 11 residues. Germline assignment: CDR1 SGHDT and CDR2 YYEEEE. The DNA of the CDR3 is TGTGCCAGCAGCTCCTACGGAGACATATATTTT. Amino acid sequence: CASSSYGDIYF.

The chain combines TRBV10-3 with TRBJ2-1, with D possibly TRBD1 on 8 matching bases. V was cut by 10 bases and J by 8 bases, with 24 bases left in between. Germline lookup yields CDR1 ENHRY and CDR2 SYGVKD. The CDR3 extends over 15 amino acids. CDR3 protein: CATSGAGGGIHEQFF. The CDR3 DNA sequence: TGTGCCACTAGCGGTGCAGGGGGCGGTATCCATGAGCAGTTCTTC.

The chain combines TRBV11-2 with TRBJ2-5; a possible D gene is TRBD1 (6 bases). Germline values: CDR1 SGHAT, CDR2 FQNNGV. This CDR3 is built from 15 residues. The germline V and J ends were trimmed by 4 bases and 5 bases, with 17 bases remaining between them. CDR3 nucleotide sequence: TGTGCCAGCAGCTATACTACAGGGTCCTGGGAGACCCAGTACTTC. As protein: CASSYTTGSWETQYF.

The V gene is TRBV5-1, the J gene TRBJ1-1, with D tentatively TRBD1 (5 bases). V dropped 5 bases and J dropped 5 bases, with 13 bases sitting between them. This CDR3 contains 13 residues. CDR1 SGHRS and CDR2 YFSETQ come from the germline V gene. CDR3 bases: TGCGCCAGCAGGGGAGGGGAGGATACTGAAGCTTTCTTT. It translates to CASRGGEDTEAFF.

V usage is TRBV5-1 and J usage is TRBJ2-5; D is ambiguous. The CDR3 sequence is 11 residues long. Germline V CDR1 and CDR2: SGHRS, YFSETQ. The V and J ends lost 4 bases and 1 base respectively, with 2 bases between them. In DNA, the CDR3 is TGCGCCAGCAGCCGCCAAGAGACCCAGTACTTC. It codes for CASSRQETQYF.

This clone was detected only once. V gene TRBV4-3 combines with J gene TRBJ2-2, with D unclear. CDR1 is LGHNA and CDR2 is YSLEER in the germline V gene. V lost 0 bases to trimming and J lost 4 bases, with 12 bases between them. This CDR3 spans 16 amino acids. CDR3 region: CASSQEWLVGTGELFF. The CDR3 DNA is TGCGCCAGCAGCCAAGAATGGCTAGTTGGCACCGGGGAGCTGTTTTTT.

The J gene is TRBJ2-7, the V gene TRBV28; 16 bases fit TRBD2. The CDR3 has 20 residues. V shed 7 bases and J 4 bases; nucleotides not matched to a gene: 19. Looked up from germline, CDR1 is MDHEN and CDR2 is SYDVKM. CDR3: CASTESLLGTSGRAAYEQYF. CDR3 nucleotides: TGTGCCAGCACCGAATCCCTTCTGGGGACTAGCGGGAGGGCCGCTTACGAGCAGTACTTC. The whole variable domain, remainder taken from reference TRBV28 and TRBJ2-7, is DVKVTQSSRYLVKRTGEKVFLECVQDMDHENMFWYRQDPGLGLRLIYFSYDVKMKEKGDIPEGYSVSREKKERFSLILESASTNQTSMYLCASTESLLGTSGRAAYEQYFGPGTRLTVT.

The chain links TRBV7-2 to TRBJ1-1; TRBD1 agrees at 7 bases. Trimming removed 6 bases from V and 5 bases from J; junction bases left unmatched: 12. The CDR3 has 15 residues. CDR1 and CDR2 (germline): SGHTA, FQGNSA. The CDR3 reads CASSFNQGVGTEAFF. The CDR3 bases are TGTGCCAGCAGTTTCAATCAGGGGGTTGGAACTGAAGCTTTCTTT. Full variable domain (missing parts from reference TRBV7-2 and TRBJ1-1): GAGVSQSPSNKVTEKGKDVELRCDPISGHTALYWYRQSLGQGLEFLIYFQGNSAPDKSGLPSDRFSAERTGGSVSTLTIQRTQQEDSAVYLCASSFNQGVGTEAFFGQGTRLTVV.

V usage is TRBV6-5 and J usage is TRBJ2-1, with 9 bases lining up with TRBD2. Trimming cost V 6 bases and J 5 bases; bases outside gene matches: 8. CDR1 MNHEY and CDR2 SVGAGI come from the germline V gene. This CDR3 has 15 residues. The CDR3 bases are TGTGCCAGCAGATATAGCGGGAGAACCCACAATGAGCAGTTCTTC. Translating it yields CASRYSGRTHNEQFF.